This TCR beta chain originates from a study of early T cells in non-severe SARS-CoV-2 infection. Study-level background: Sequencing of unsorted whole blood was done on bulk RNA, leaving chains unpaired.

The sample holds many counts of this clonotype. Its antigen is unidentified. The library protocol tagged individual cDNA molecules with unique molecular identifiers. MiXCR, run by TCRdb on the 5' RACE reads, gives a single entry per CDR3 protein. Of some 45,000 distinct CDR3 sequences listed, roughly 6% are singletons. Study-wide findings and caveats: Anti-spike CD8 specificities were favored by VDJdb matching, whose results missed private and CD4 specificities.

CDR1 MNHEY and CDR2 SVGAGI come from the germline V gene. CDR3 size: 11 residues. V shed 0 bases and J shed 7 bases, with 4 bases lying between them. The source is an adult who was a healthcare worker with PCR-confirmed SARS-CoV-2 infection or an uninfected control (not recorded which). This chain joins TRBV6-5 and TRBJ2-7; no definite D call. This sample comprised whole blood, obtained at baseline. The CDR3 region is CASSYSGEQYF. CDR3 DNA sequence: TGTGCCAGCAGTTACTCTGGGGAGCAGTACTTC.